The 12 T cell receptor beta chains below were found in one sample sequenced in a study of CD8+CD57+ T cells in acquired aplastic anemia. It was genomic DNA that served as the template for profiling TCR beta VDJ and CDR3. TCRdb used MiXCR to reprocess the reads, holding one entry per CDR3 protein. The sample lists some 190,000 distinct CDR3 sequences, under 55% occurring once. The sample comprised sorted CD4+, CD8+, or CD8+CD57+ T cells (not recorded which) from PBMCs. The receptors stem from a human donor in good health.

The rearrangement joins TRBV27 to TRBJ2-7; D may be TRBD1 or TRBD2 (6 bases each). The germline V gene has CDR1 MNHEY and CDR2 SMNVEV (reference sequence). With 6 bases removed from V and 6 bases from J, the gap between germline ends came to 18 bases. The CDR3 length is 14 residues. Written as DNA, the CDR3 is TGTGCCAGCAGCCTCGCGGGACAAGGGATCGAGCAGTACTTC. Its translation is CASSLAGQGIEQYF.

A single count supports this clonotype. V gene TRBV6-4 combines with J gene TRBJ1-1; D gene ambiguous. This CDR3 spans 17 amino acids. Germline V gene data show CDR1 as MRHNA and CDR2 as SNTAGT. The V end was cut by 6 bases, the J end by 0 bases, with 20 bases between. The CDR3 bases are TGTGCCAGCAGCGACACGGGAGGGCGAGTGTTGAACACTGAAGCTTTCTTT. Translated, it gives CASSDTGGRVLNTEAFF.

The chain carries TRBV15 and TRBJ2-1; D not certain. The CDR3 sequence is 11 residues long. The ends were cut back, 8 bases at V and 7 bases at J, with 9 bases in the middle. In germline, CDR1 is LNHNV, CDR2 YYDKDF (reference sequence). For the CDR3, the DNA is TGTGCCACCGGTCTCTCGAATGAGCAGTTCTTC. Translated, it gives CATGLSNEQFF.

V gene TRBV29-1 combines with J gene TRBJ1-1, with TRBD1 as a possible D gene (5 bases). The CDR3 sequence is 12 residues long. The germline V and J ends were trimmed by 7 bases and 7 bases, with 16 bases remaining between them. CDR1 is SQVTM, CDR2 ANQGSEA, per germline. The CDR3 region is CSGESGDGEAFF. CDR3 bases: TGCAGCGGGGAATCTGGGGACGGTGAAGCTTTCTTT.

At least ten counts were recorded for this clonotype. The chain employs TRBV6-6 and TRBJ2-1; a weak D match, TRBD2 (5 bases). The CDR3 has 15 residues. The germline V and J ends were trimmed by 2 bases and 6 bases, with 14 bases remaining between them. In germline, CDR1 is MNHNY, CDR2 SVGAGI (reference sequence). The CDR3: CASSYPPGSRNEQFF. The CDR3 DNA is TGTGCCAGCAGTTACCCTCCTGGGAGTCGCAATGAGCAGTTCTTC.

CDR3 residues: CSVERGGYEQYF. CDR3 DNA: TGCAGCGTTGAAAGGGGGGGCTACGAGCAGTACTTC. The chain carries TRBV29-1 and TRBJ2-7, with a tentative D call TRBD2 (7 bases). The CDR3 is 12 amino acids. From germline, CDR1 is SQVTM and CDR2 ANQGSEA. The ends were cut back, 2 bases at V and 3 bases at J, with 8 bases in the middle.

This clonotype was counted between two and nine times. The DNA for the CDR3 is TGTGCCAGCAGCCCTTATAGAGTCTCGCGGGACAGGGCCCCGAACACTGAAGCTTTCTTT. This codes for CASSPYRVSRDRAPNTEAFF. V usage is TRBV4-2 and J usage is TRBJ1-1; 9 nucleotides match TRBD1. The V gene's germline CDR1 is LGHNA and CDR2 YNFKEQ. CDR3 length equals 20 residues. V dropped 4 bases and J dropped 1; count of bases not matched to a gene: 19.

CDR3 nucleotides: TGTGCCACCAGCAGAGAATCTGGGACAGGGGTGCGCCAGCCCCAGCATTTT. Its translation is CATSRESGTGVRQPQHF. The chain has TRBV15 and TRBJ1-5; TRBD1 aligns across 10 bases. The CDR3 runs 17 residues. The germline V gene encodes CDR1 LNHNV and CDR2 YYDKDF (reference sequence). The ends lost 0 bases at V and 7 bases at J; junction bases unmatched: 9.

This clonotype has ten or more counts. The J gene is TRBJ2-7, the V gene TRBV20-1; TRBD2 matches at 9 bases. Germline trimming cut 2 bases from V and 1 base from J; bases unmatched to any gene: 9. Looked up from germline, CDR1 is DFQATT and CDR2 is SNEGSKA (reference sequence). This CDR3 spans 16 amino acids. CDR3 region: CSARPSSGRPSYEQYF. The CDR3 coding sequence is TGCAGTGCTAGACCATCAAGCGGGAGGCCTTCCTACGAGCAGTACTTC.

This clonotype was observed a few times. CDR3 in amino acids: CSAGLGSNEQFF. The CDR3 nucleotides are TGCAGTGCTGGTCTAGGGTCCAATGAGCAGTTCTTC. This chain connects TRBV20-1 to TRBJ2-1; D gene unclear. The CDR3 has 12 residues. The V gene's germline CDR1 is DFQATT and CDR2 SNEGSKA (reference sequence). V was pared by 5 bases and J by 6 bases, with 11 bases between.

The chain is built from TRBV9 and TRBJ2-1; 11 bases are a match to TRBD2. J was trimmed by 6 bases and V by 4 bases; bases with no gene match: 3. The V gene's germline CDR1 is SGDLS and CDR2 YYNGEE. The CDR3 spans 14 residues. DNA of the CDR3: TGTGCCAGCAGCTTTACTAGCGGGGGCAATGAGCAGTTCTTC. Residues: CASSFTSGGNEQFF. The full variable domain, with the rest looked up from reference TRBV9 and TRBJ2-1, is DSGVTQTPKHLITATGQRVTLRCSPRSGDLSVYWYQQSLDQGLQFLIQYYNGEERAKGNILERFSAQQFPDLHSELNLSSLELGDSALYFCASSFTSGGNEQFFGPGTRLTVL.

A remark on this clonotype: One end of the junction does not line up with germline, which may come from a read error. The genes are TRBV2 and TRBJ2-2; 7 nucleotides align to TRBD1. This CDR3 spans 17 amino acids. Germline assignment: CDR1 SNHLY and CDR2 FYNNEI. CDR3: CAISPNHRDREAGELFF. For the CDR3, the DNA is TGTGCCATCAGTCCGAACCACCGGGACAGAGAGGCCGGGGAGCTGTTTTTT. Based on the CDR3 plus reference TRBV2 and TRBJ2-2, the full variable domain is EPEVTQTPSHQVTQMGQEVILRCVPISNHLYFYWYRQILGQKVEFLVSFYNNEISEKSEIFDDQFSVERPDGSNFTLKIRSTKLEDSAMYFCAISPNHRDREAGELFFGEGSRLTVL.